The T cell receptor beta chain described here comes from a study of blood T cell repertoires in COVID-19. Germline V gene data show CDR1 as SNHLY and CDR2 as FYNNEI. V was clipped by 4 bases and J by 6 bases, with 12 bases between them. CDR3 length: 14 amino acids. Libraries were prepared by immunoSEQ multiplex PCR; TCRdb keeps only in-frame clonotypes and omits some of them. The data hold 70,000 to 85,000 clones, with under 95% observed a single time. This TCR derives from a woman aged 60-70 years with active COVID-19. The sequencing input was peripheral blood. This rearrangement joins TRBV2 to TRBJ2-2, with D tentatively TRBD1 (6 bases). DNA for the CDR3: TGTGCCAGCAGTGTCGACAAGGGGGCCGGGGAGCTGTTTTTT. Amino acid sequence: CASSVDKGAGELFF. The variable domain in full, completed from reference TRBV2 and TRBJ2-2, reads EPEVTQTPSHQVTQMGQEVILRCVPISNHLYFYWYRQILGQKVEFLVSFYNNEISEKSEIFDDQFSVERPDGSNFTLKIRSTKLEDSAMYFCASSVDKGAGELFFGEGSRLTVL.